This entry lists 10 T cell receptor beta chains sequenced from one sample in a study of early T cells in non-severe SARS-CoV-2 infection. TCRdb called the 5' RACE reads again in MiXCR, with one record for every CDR3 protein. The data show some 58,000 distinct CDR3 sequences, with approximately 10% seen just once and roughly 3% held by the top ten. The source material was whole blood, sampled at baseline. The receptors here all came from an adult who was a healthcare worker with PCR-confirmed SARS-CoV-2 infection or an uninfected control (not recorded which).

This clonotype was counted a few times. This rearrangement joins TRBV30 to TRBJ1-1; no reliable D call. The V and J ends lost 0 bases and 0 bases respectively, with 8 bases between them. Germline CDR1 is GTSNPN and CDR2 is SVGIG (reference sequence). The CDR3 sequence is 14 residues long. In nucleotides, the CDR3 is TGTGCCTGGAGTGTAGAGGAGATGAACACTGAAGCTTTCTTT. Its translation: CAWSVEEMNTEAFF.

This clonotype has a handful of counts. This rearrangement joins TRBV7-2 to TRBJ2-3; D is possibly TRBD1 (5 bases). Deletions cut 4 bases from V and 3 bases from J, with 11 bases between. Per the germline V gene, CDR1 is SGHTA and CDR2 is FQGNSA. The CDR3 sequence is 14 residues long. The CDR3 protein is CASSSQGITDTQYF. The CDR3 DNA follows: TGTGCCAGCAGCTCCCAGGGTATTACAGATACGCAGTATTTT.

This clonotype was seen a few times. The chain has TRBV20-1 and TRBJ1-6; D may be TRBD1 (6 bases). This CDR3 region has 15 residues. Between the trimmed V and J ends, which lost 4 bases and 5 bases, there was a span of 15 bases. The germline CDR1 and CDR2 sequences are DFQATT and SNEGSKA (reference sequence). DNA of the CDR3: TGCAGTGCTATGGCAGGGGACCTACATAATTCACCCCTCCACTTT. It encodes CSAMAGDLHNSPLHF.

The CDR3 here is CSASGGLRVKNIQYF. The CDR3 DNA follows: TGCAGTGCTAGCGGGGGCCTGCGGGTCAAAAACATTCAGTACTTC. The rearrangement joins TRBV20-1 to TRBJ2-4; TRBD1 or TRBD2 may be the D gene (6 bases each). The CDR3 spans 15 residues. Deletions cut 3 bases from V and 3 bases from J, with 15 bases between. Germline-derived CDR1 and CDR2 are DFQATT and SNEGSKA (reference sequence).

This clonotype was detected only a few times. This chain joins TRBV4-1 and TRBJ2-1; D might be TRBD1 (7 bases). Germline V gene sequence: CDR1 MGHRA, CDR2 YSYEKL. The CDR3 has 16 amino acids. The ends were cut back, 1 base at V and 1 base at J, with 11 bases in the middle. CDR3 coding DNA: TGCGCCAGCAGCCAAGGGAGGGGGCCATCCTACAATGAGCAGTTCTTC. Its translation is CASSQGRGPSYNEQFF.

This clonotype was counted many times. The J gene is TRBJ2-5, the V gene TRBV6-5, with TRBD1 matching over 8 bases. Germline CDR1 is MNHEY and CDR2 is SVGAGI. The CDR3 is 15 amino acids. The trim removed 3 bases at V and 5 bases at J, leaving 8 bases unmatched. CDR3 loop: CASSYDRGWGETQYF. Written as DNA, the CDR3 is TGTGCCAGCAGTTATGACAGGGGTTGGGGGGAGACCCAGTACTTC.

The chain links TRBV20-1 to TRBJ2-3; D uncertain. Germline lookup yields CDR1 DFQATT and CDR2 SNEGSKA (reference sequence). Trimming shortened V by 6 bases and J by 5 bases, and 12 bases separated the two germline ends. The CDR3 spans 12 residues. The CDR3 protein is CSAPRDLDTQYF. CDR3 DNA: TGCAGTGCCCCCCGAGATCTAGATACGCAGTATTTT.

The V gene is TRBV19, the J gene TRBJ1-2; unclear D gene. V lost 9 bases, J lost 3 bases, and 14 bases lay in between. CDR1 is LNHDA, CDR2 SQIVND, per germline (reference sequence). This CDR3 comprises 13 residues. In DNA, the CDR3 is TGTGCCAGGACAAGCCTTGGGGACTATGGCTACACCTTC. Protein sequence: CARTSLGDYGYTF.

In this sample, this clonotype turned up a few times. The chain links TRBV4-2 to TRBJ1-2, with 8 nucleotides matching TRBD1. The germline V gene encodes CDR1 LGHNA and CDR2 YNFKEQ. The trim removed 1 base at V and 3 bases at J, leaving 4 bases unmatched. This CDR3 region has 15 residues. CDR3 nucleotides: TGTGCCAGCAGCCAAGGGACAGGGCGTGACTATGGCTACACCTTC. Residues: CASSQGTGRDYGYTF.

This clonotype was recorded a few times. The chain carries TRBV11-2 and TRBJ2-1; D perhaps matches TRBD2 (6 bases). The CDR3 extends over 12 amino acids. Looked up from germline, CDR1 is SGHAT and CDR2 is FQNNGV. The V and J ends lost 5 bases and 11 bases respectively, with 13 bases between them. The CDR3 region is CASSRRENQQFF. The CDR3 DNA reads TGTGCCAGCAGCCGACGGGAGAACCAGCAGTTCTTC.